The present entry profiles one TCR beta chain with its context. The data are from a study of T cells expressing NK-cell markers. Background on the study: Of eight sequenced donors, seven were HCMV-seropositive and one HCMV-seronegative.

This CDR3 is built from 14 residues. Germline V gene sequence: CDR1 MGHRA, CDR2 YSYEKL. For TCR beta, cDNA was produced by 5'RACE template switching with UMIs. TCRdb re-analyzed the 5' RACE reads; it lists each CDR3 protein once, without DNA. Found here are 250,000 or so distinct CDR3 sequences; the top ten clones hold roughly 4.2%. The chain combines TRBV4-1 with TRBJ2-5; with no DNA, the TCRdb D assignment of TRBD1 cannot be verified. Sequenced: blood T cells: a sorted CD56 or NKG2C T cell subset, CD4+ or CD8+ T cells, or bulk PBMC T cells (not recorded which). The clonotype was recovered from a woman aged 18 to 75 in good health. CDR3 loop: CASSQVPGTGTQYF.